This entry features one T cell receptor beta chain sequence. The antigen is undetermined. Only in-frame clones appear in the TCRdb table, and some are missing; sequencing was by immunoSEQ multiplex PCR. The profile shows 60,000 to 80,000 clones, 85% of them singletons. Prior autoimmune disease or systemic immunosuppression barred patients. The sample is drawn from a study of OX40 agonist ivuxolimab in advanced cancers. As for the study in general: In this trial design, patients received ivuxolimab intravenously at 0.01 to 10 mg/kg every 2 weeks.

Findings and limits, study-wide: Certain nonresponders likewise exhibited a low normalized T-cell clonal expansion. Relative to CD4+ cells, CD8+ T cells on average had more expanded clones.

Trimming took 5 bases from V and 10 from J; bases not matched to a gene: 2. CDR1 is MNHEY and CDR2 is SVGAGI in the germline V gene. This CDR3 spans 12 amino acids. The sequence was obtained from an adult with an advanced solid tumor such as melanoma, head and neck, liver or kidney cancer. The chain uses TRBV6-5 and TRBJ1-6; 7 bases agree with TRBD1. Here the sequenced sample was CD4+ or CD8+ T cells sorted from blood, taken in a trial of the OX40 agonist ivuxolimab. CDR3 in amino acids: CASSRGQSPLHF. CDR3 nucleotide sequence: TGTGCCAGCAGTAGGGGACAGTCACCCCTCCACTTT.